This T cell receptor beta chain was captured in a study of tumor and adjacent non-tumor tissue in lung cancer. Looking at the study overall: The patients, about nine men and roughly 5 women, were roughly 30 to 80 with stage I to III disease.

The library came from three nested PCR rounds adapted from ARM-PCR protocols. TCRdb used MiXCR to reprocess the multiplex PCR reads, holding one entry per CDR3 protein. In the table there are 69,000 or so distinct CDR3 sequences, around 78% of which are singletons. RNA was extracted from bulk tissue without any cell sorting. Donors were chemotherapy-naive, newly diagnosed lung cancer surgical patients in China, August–November 2014. As for this clonotype: Compared with germline, one end of the junction differs, possibly owing to a read error.

The receptor's source is a man aged 55 to 70 with non-small cell lung cancer. The sample comprised lung tumor tissue.

The CDR3 protein is CASSYSSGEPYGQYF. The DNA of the CDR3 is TGTGCCAGCAGTTACTCGTCGGGAGAGCCCTACGGGCAGTACTTC. The chain combines TRBV6-5 with TRBJ2-7, with D perhaps TRBD2 (6 bases). There are 15 residues in the CDR3. Germline V CDR1 and CDR2: MNHEY, SVGAGI.